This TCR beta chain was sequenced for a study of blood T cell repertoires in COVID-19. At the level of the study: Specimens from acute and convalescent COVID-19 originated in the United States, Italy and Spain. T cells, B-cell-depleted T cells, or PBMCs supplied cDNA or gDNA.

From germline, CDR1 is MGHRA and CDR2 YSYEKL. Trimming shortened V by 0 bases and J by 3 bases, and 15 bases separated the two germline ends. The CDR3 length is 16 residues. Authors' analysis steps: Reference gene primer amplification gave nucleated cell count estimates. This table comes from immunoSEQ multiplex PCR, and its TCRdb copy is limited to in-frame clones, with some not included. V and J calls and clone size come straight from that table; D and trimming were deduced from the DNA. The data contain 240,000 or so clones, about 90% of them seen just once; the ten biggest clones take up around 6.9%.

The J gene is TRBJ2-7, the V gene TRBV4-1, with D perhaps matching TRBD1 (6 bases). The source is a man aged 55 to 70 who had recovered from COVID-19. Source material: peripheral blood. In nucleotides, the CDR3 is TGCGCCAGCAGCCAAGATTCCTTACAGGGTGACTACGAGCAGTACTTC. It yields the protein CASSQDSLQGDYEQYF.